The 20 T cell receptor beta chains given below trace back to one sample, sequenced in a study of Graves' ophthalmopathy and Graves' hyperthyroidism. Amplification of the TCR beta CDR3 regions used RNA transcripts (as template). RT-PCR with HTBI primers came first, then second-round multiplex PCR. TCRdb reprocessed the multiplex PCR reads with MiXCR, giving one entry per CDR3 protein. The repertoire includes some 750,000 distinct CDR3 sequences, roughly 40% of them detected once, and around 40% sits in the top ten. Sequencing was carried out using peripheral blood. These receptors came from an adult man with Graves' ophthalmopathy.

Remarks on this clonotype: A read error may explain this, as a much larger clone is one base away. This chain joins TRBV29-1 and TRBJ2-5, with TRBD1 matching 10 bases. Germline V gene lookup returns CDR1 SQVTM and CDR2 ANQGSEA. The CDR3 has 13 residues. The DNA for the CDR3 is TGCAGCGTGCGGACAGGGGGGGGTGAGACCCAGCACTTC. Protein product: CSVRTGGGETQHF.

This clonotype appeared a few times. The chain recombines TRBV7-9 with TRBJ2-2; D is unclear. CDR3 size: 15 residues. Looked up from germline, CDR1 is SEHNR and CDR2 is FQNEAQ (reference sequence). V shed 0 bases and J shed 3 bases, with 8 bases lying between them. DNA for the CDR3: TGTGCCAGCAGCTTAGCGCTGGGTTACACCGGGGAGCTGTTTTTT. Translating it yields CASSLALGYTGELFF.

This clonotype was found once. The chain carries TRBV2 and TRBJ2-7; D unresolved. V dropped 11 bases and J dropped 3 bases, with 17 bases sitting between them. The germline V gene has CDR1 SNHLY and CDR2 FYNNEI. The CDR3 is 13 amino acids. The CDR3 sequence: CAWSKQLLYEQYF. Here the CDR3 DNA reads TGTGCCTGGAGTAAGCAGCTGCTCTACGAGCAGTACTTC.

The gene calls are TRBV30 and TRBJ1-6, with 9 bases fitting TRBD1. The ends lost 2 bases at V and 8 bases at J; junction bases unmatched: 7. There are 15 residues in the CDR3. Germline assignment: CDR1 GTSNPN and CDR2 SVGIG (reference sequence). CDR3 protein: CAWSRRTGDDSPLHF. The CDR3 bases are TGTGCCTGGAGTCGCCGGACAGGGGATGATTCACCCCTCCACTTT. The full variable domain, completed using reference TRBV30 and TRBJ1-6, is SQTIHQWPATLVQPVGSPLSLECTVEGTSNPNLYWYRQAAGRGLQLLFYSVGIGQISSEVPQNLSASRPQDRQFILSSKKLLLSDSGFYLCAWSRRTGDDSPLHFGNGTRLTVT.

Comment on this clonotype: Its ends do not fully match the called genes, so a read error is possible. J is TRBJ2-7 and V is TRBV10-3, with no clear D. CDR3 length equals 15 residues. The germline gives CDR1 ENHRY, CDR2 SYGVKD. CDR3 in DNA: TGTGCCAGCAGTGAAACTACGGCTACTCCACTAGAGCAGTACTTC. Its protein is CASSETTATPLEQYF.

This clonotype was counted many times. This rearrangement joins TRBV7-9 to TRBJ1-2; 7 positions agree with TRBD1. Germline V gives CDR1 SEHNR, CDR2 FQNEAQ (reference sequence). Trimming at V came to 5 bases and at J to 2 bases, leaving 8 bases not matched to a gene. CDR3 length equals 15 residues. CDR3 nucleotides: TGTGCCAGCAGCGGAGACAGGGTCTTGAACTATGGCTACACCTTC. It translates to CASSGDRVLNYGYTF.

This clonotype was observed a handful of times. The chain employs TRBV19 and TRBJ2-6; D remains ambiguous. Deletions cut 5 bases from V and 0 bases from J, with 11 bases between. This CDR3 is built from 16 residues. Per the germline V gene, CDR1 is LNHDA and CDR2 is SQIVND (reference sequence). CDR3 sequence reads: CASSPGRASGANVLTF. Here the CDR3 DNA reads TGTGCCAGTAGTCCCGGACGGGCCTCTGGGGCCAACGTCCTGACTTTC.

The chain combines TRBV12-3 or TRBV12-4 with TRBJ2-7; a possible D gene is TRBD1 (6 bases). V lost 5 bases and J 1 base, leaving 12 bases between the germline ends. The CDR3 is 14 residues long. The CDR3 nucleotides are TGTGCCAGCAGTACCGGGACAAAGTCCTACGAGCAGTACTTC. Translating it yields CASSTGTKSYEQYF.

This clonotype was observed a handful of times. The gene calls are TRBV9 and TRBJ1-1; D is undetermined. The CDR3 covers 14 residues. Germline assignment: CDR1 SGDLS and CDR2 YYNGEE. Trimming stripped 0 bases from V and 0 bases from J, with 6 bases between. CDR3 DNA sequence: TGTGCCAGCAGCGTAGCGGCTATGAACACTGAAGCTTTCTTT. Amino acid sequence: CASSVAAMNTEAFF.

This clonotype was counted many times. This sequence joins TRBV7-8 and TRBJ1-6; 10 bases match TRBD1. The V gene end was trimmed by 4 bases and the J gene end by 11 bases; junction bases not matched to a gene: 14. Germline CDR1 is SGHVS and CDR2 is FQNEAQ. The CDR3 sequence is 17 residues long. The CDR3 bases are TGTGCCAGCAGCTCGGACAGGGGGGTAGCCGAGCATCCACCCCTCCACTTT. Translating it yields CASSSDRGVAEHPPLHF. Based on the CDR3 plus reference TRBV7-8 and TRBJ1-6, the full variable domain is GAGVSQSPRYKVAKRGQDVALRCDPISGHVSLFWYQQALGQGPEFLTYFQNEAQLDKSGLPSDRFFAERPEGSVSTLKIQRTQQEDSAVYLCASSSDRGVAEHPPLHFGNGTRLTVT.

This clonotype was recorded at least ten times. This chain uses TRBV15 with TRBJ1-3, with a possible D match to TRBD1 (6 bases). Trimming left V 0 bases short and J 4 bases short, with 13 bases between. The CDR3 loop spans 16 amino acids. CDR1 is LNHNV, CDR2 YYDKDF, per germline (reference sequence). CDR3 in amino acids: CATSRDRGSSGNTIYF. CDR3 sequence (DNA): TGTGCCACCAGCAGAGATAGGGGGTCGTCCGGAAACACCATATATTTT.

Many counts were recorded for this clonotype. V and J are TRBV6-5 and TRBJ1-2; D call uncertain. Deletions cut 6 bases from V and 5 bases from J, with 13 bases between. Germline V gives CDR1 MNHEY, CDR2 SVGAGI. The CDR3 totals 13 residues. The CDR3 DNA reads TGTGCCAGCAGCCGGACGGCCCAATATGGCTACACCTTC. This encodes CASSRTAQYGYTF.

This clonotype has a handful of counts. The CDR3 loop is CASSYSRAYGYTF. CDR3 nucleotide sequence: TGTGCCAGCAGTTACTCCAGGGCCTATGGCTACACCTTC. V is TRBV6-6 and J is TRBJ1-2, with D perhaps TRBD1 (5 bases). From germline, CDR1 is MNHNY and CDR2 SVGAGI (reference sequence). This CDR3 region has 13 residues. V gave up 0 bases and J gave up 4 bases, with 6 bases separating them.

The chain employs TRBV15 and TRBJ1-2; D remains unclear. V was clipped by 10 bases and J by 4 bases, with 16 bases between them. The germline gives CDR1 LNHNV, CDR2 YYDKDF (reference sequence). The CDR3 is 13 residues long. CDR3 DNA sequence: TGTGCCAGCAGTTTGAAACGGGCCTATGGCTACACCTTC. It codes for CASSLKRAYGYTF.

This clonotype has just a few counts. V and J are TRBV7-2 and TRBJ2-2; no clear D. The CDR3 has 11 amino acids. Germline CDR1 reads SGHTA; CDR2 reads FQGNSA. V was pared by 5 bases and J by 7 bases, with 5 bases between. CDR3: CASSNFGELFF. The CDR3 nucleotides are TGTGCCAGCAGCAACTTCGGGGAGCTGTTTTTT.

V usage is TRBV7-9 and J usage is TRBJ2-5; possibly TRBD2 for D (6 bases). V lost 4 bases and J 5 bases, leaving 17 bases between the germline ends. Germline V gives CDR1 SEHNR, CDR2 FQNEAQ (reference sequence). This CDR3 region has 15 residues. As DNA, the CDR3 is TGTGCCAGCAGCTCCGGGGGAGGATCCTACGAGACCCAGTACTTC. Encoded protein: CASSSGGGSYETQYF.

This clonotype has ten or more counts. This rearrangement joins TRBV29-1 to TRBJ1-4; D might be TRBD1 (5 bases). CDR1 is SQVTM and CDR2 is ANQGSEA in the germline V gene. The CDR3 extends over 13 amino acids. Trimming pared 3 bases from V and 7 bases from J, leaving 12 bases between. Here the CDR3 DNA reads TGCAGCGTTGATAAGGGGCGGGGTGAAAAACTGTTTTTT. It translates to CSVDKGRGEKLFF.

The CDR3 spells CASSGQDGNSPLHF. The DNA for the CDR3 is TGTGCCAGCAGTGGACAGGACGGTAATTCACCCCTCCACTTT. The chain recombines TRBV2 with TRBJ1-6, with D possibly TRBD1 on 6 matching bases. The CDR3 has 14 amino acids. Germline CDR1 and CDR2: SNHLY and FYNNEI. V lost 4 bases and J 6 bases, leaving 10 bases between the germline ends.

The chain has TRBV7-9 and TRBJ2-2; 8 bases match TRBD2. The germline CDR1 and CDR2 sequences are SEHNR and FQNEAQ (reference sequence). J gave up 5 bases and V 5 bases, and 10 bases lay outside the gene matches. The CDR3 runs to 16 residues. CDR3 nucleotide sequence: TGTGCCAGCAGCCTCGGAGCGGGAGCGGGGACCGGGGAGCTGTTTTTT. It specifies CASSLGAGAGTGELFF.

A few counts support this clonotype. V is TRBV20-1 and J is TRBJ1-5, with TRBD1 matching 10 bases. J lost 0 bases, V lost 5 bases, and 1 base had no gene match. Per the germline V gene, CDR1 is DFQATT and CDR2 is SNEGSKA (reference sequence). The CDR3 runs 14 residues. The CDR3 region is CSAGQGDSNQPQHF. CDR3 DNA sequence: TGCAGTGCTGGACAGGGGGATAGCAATCAGCCCCAGCATTTT.